The rows below give T cell receptor beta chains drawn from one sample of a study of shared clonotypes between healthy human individuals. Profiled with immunoSEQ multiplex PCR; TCRdb holds only in-frame clones, not every one. In the table there are under 2,500,000 clones, almost 96% of which are singletons. The sample consisted of naive CD4+ T cells sorted from blood. The source of these receptors is a man between 18 and 35 years old in good health. CDR3s include the opening cysteine and the closing phenylalanine or tryptophan.

cdr3_aa: CASSTRNEQFF
v_call: TRBV19
j_call: TRBJ2-1

cdr3_aa: CASSSHLGSGNGYTF
v_call: TRBV7-2
j_call: TRBJ1-2

cdr3_aa: CASRTAYNYGYTF
v_call: TRBV27
j_call: TRBJ1-2

cdr3_aa: CASSPTGTGGDQPQHF
v_call: TRBV18
j_call: TRBJ1-5

cdr3_aa: CASSLEALETQYF
v_call: TRBV13
j_call: TRBJ2-5

cdr3_aa: CASSLRGEQYF
v_call: TRBV5-1
j_call: TRBJ2-7

cdr3_aa: CASSYFQGLRDGYTF
v_call: TRBV6-5
j_call: TRBJ1-2

cdr3_aa: CASRSSNQPQHF
v_call: TRBV28
j_call: TRBJ1-5

cdr3_aa: CASSDDRGLAYDTQYF
v_call: TRBV9
j_call: TRBJ2-3

cdr3_aa: CASSSPGAAETF
v_call: TRBV5-8
j_call: TRBJ1-2

cdr3_aa: CASSPPAGGTNEQFF
v_call: TRBV7-9
j_call: TRBJ2-1

cdr3_aa: CASSRGTGELFF
v_call: TRBV6-5
j_call: TRBJ2-2

cdr3_aa: CATLKGGISTDTQYF
v_call: TRBV5-4
j_call: TRBJ2-3

cdr3_aa: CASSQERDTGYF
v_call: TRBV4-3
j_call: TRBJ2-3

cdr3_aa: CASSTGQNTDTQYF
v_call: TRBV28
j_call: TRBJ2-3